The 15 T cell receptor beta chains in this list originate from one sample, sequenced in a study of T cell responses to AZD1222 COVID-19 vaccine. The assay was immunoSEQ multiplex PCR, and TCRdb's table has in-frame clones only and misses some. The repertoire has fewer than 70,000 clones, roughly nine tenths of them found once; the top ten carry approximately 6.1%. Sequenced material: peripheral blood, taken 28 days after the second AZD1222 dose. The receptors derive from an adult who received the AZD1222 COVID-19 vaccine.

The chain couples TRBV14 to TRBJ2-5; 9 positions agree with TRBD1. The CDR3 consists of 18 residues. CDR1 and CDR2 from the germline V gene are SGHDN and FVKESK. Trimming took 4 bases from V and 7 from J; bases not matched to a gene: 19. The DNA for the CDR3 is TGTGCCAGCAGCCGCGCCGGGACAGGGCCCCGTCAAGGAACGACCCAGTACTTC. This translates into CASSRAGTGPRQGTTQYF.

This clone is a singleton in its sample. The CDR3 DNA reads TGCGCCAGCAGCTTTTCGCTTGGGGGGAACACTGAAGCTTTCTTT. It codes for CASSFSLGGNTEAFF. V is TRBV5-1 and J is TRBJ1-1; D may be TRBD1 (5 bases). Trimming cost V 2 bases and J 1 base, with 12 bases left between them. The CDR3 is 15 residues long. Germline V lookup: CDR1 SGHRS, CDR2 YFSETQ. Supplemented by reference TRBV5-1 and TRBJ1-1, the full variable domain reads KAGVTQTPRYLIKTRGQQVTLSCSPISGHRSVSWYQQTPGQGLQFLFEYFSETQRNKGNFPGRFSGRQFSNSRSEMNVSTLELGDSALYLCASSFSLGGNTEAFFGQGTRLTVV.

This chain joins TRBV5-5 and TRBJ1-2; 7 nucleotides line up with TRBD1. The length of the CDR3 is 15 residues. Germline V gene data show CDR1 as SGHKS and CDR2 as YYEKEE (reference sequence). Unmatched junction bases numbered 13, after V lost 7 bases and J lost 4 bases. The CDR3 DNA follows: TGTGCCAGCTTCCCAAGGGGACAGCAAGGCTATGGCTACACCTTC. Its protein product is CASFPRGQQGYGYTF.

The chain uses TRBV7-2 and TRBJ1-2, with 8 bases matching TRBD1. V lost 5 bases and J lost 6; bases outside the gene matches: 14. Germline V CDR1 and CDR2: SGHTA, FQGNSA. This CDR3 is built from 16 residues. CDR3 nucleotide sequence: TGTGCCAGCAGCCCCCTCTCCTTCGACAGGGGCCATGGCTACACCTTC. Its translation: CASSPLSFDRGHGYTF.

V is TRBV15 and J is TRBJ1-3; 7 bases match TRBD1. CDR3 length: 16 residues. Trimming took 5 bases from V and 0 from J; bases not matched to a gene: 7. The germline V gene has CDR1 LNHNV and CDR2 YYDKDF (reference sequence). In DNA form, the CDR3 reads TGTGCCACCAGCCCCCGACAGGGCTTCTCTGGAAACACCATATATTTT. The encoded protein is CATSPRQGFSGNTIYF.

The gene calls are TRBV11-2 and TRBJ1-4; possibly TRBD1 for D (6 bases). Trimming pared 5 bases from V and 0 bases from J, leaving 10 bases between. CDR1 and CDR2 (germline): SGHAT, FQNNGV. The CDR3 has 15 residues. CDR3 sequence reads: CASSRGGTTNEKLFF. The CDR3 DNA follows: TGTGCCAGCAGCCGAGGGGGGACAACTAATGAAAAACTGTTTTTT.

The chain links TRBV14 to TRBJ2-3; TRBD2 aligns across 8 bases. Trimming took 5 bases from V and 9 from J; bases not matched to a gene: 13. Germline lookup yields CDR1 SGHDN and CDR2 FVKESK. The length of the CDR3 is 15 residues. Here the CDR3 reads CASSSAGGLAGTQYF. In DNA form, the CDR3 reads TGTGCCAGCAGCTCGGCTGGCGGACTAGCAGGAACGCAGTATTTT.

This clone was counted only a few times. CDR3 bases: TGTGCCAGTACCTCGCTTGGCGGGACCAGGAACACCGGGGAGCTGTTTTTT. Its translation: CASTSLGGTRNTGELFF. The genes are TRBV19 and TRBJ2-2; D is possibly TRBD2 (6 bases). Trimming left V 7 bases short and J 1 base short, with 19 bases between. The CDR3 runs to 17 residues. Germline V CDR1 and CDR2: LNHDA, SQIVND (reference sequence). Full variable domain (remainder filled in from reference TRBV19 and TRBJ2-2): DGGITQSPKYLFRKEGQNVTLSCEQNLNHDAMYWYRQDPGQGLRLIYYSQIVNDFQKGDIAEGYSVSREKKESFPLTVTSAQKNPTAFYLCASTSLGGTRNTGELFFGEGSRLTVL.

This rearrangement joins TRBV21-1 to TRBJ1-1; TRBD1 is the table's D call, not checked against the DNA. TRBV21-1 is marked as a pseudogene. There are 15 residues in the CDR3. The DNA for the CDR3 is TGTGCCAGCAGCAGCCCGGACAGGGTTGACACTGAAGCTTTCTTT. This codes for CASSSPDRVDTEAFF.

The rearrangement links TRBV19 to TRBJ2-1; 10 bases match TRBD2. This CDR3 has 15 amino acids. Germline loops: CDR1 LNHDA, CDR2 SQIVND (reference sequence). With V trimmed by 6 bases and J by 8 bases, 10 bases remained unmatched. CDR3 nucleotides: TGTGCCAGTAGAATGGAGGGACTAGCGTTGGATGAGCAGTTCTTC. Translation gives CASRMEGLALDEQFF. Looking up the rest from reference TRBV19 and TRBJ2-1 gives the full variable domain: DGGITQSPKYLFRKEGQNVTLSCEQNLNHDAMYWYRQDPGQGLRLIYYSQIVNDFQKGDIAEGYSVSREKKESFPLTVTSAQKNPTAFYLCASRMEGLALDEQFFGPGTRLTVL.

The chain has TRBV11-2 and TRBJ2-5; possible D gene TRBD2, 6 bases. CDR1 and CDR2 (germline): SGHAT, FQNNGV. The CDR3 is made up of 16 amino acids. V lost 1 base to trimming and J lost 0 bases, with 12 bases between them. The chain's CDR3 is CASSLAPGGYQETQYF. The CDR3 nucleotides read TGTGCCAGCAGCTTAGCCCCCGGGGGATACCAAGAGACCCAGTACTTC.

The CDR3 is CASSVGSGLAVSYNEQFF. In nucleotides, the CDR3 is TGTGCCAGCAGCGTAGGGTCGGGACTAGCGGTCTCCTACAATGAGCAGTTCTTC. The chain uses TRBV9 and TRBJ2-1, with 11 positions matching TRBD2. The trim removed 0 bases at V and 0 bases at J, leaving 5 bases unmatched. The CDR3 is 18 amino acids. Germline-derived CDR1 and CDR2 are SGDLS and YYNGEE.

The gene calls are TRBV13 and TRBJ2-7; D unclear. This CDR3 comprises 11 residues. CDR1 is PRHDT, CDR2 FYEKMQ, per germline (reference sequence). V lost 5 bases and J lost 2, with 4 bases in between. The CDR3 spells CASSLTYEQYF. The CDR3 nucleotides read TGTGCCAGCAGCCTAACCTACGAGCAGTACTTC.

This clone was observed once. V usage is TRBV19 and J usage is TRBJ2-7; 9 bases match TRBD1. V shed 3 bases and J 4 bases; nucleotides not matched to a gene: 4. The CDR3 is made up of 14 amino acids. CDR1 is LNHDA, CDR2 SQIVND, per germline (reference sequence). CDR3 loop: CASSIGGQGYEQYF. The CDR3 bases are TGTGCCAGTAGTATCGGGGGACAGGGTTACGAGCAGTACTTC.

The CDR3 reads CASRPDGTYEQYF. The CDR3 nucleotides read TGTGCCAGCAGGCCGGACGGTACCTACGAGCAGTACTTC. V and J are TRBV2 and TRBJ2-7, with D hard to call. The V gene lost 6 bases and the J gene lost 2 bases, with 11 bases spanning the gap. This CDR3 region has 13 residues. CDR1 is SNHLY and CDR2 is FYNNEI in the germline V gene.